The 3 T cell receptor beta chains given below trace back to one sample, sequenced in a study of cytomegalovirus exposure and HLA in healthy donors. Use of 60 Vbeta and 13 Jbeta primers characterized the PCR. TCRdb's table, derived via immunoSEQ multiplex PCR, lists solely in-frame clones and lacks some. Of 80,000 to 95,000 clones listed, nearly 70% are singletons. The sample consisted of PBMCs. Source of these receptors: a woman aged 50 to 65 in good health and CMV-seropositive.

The chain couples TRBV5-4 to TRBJ2-5; TRBD2 matches at 7 bases. This CDR3 has 13 amino acids. V lost 9 bases to trimming and J lost 1 base; unmatched junction nucleotides: 6. CDR1 is SGHNT and CDR2 is YYREEE in the germline V gene (reference sequence). The CDR3 here is CATGGDSQETQYF. The CDR3 DNA sequence: TGTGCCACTGGGGGGGACTCCCAAGAGACCCAGTACTTC.

This chain joins TRBV7-9 and TRBJ2-2, with 8 bases identical to TRBD1. Germline CDR1 reads SEHNR; CDR2 reads FQNEAQ (reference sequence). V shed 5 bases, J shed 3 bases, and the junction held 5 bases outside the gene matches. This CDR3 contains 15 residues. This CDR3 is CASSQGTGYTGELFF. CDR3 nucleotides: TGTGCCAGCAGCCAGGGGACAGGCTACACCGGGGAGCTGTTTTTT.

The chain combines TRBV7-2 with TRBJ1-3, with 7 bases fitting TRBD1. The ends lost 5 bases at V and 0 bases at J; junction bases unmatched: 7. Germline CDR1 reads SGHTA; CDR2 reads FQGNSA. The CDR3 length is 16 residues. The CDR3 spells CASSRGQALSGNTIYF. The CDR3 DNA sequence: TGTGCCAGCAGCCGAGGACAGGCCCTCTCTGGAAACACCATATATTTT.